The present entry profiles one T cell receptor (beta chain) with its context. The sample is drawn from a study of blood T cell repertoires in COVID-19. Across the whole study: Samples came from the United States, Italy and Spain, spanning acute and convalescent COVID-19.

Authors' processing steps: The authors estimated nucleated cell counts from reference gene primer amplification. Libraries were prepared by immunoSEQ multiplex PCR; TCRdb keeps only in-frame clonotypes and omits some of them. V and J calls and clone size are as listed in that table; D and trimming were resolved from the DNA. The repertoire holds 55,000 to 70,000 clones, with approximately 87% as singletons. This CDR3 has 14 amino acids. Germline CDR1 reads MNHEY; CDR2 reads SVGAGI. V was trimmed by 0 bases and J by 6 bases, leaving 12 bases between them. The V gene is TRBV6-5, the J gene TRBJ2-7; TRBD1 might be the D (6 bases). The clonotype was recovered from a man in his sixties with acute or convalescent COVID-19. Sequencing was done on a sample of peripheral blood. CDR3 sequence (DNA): TGTGCCAGCAGTTACTCGAACAGGGCGGGCGAGCAGTACTTC. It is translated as CASSYSNRAGEQYF.